This paragraph reports one T cell receptor beta chain. A much larger clone sits a single nucleotide away, making a read error possible. This entry comes from a study of neurological immune-mediated disorders. The germline V gene encodes CDR1 SGHVS and CDR2 FNYEAQ. This CDR3 is 16 amino acids long. Trimming at V came to 5 bases and at J to 5 bases, leaving 7 bases not matched to a gene. TCRdb reprocessed the 5' RACE reads via MiXCR and lists one record per CDR3 protein. The sample includes 50,000 to 65,000 distinct CDR3 sequences, more than 3% of them seen just once. Sequences were obtained from PBMCs. The J gene is TRBJ2-2, the V gene TRBV7-6; 11 positions match TRBD2. The TCR sequence derives from a man aged 25-45 years with multiple sclerosis. The CDR3 nucleotides read TGTGCCAGCAGCCTTATAGCGGGAGGGACGACCGGGGAGCTGTTTTTT. Amino acids: CASSLIAGGTTGELFF.